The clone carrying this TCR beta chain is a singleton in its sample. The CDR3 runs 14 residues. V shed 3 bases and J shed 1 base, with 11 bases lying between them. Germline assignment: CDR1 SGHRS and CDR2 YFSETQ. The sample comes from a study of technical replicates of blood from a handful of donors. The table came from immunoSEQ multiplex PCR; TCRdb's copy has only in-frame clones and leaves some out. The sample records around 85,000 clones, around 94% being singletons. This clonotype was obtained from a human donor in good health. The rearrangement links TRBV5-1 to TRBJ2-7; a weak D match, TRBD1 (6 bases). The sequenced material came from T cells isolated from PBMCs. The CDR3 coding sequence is TGCGCCAGCAGCTCGAAGACAGGTTCCTACGAGCAGTACTTC. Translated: CASSSKTGSYEQYF.